This T cell receptor beta chain was identified during a study of blood T cell repertoires in COVID-19 (dated by TCRdb to 2019 to 2021). At the level of the whole study: Samples covering the acute and convalescent phases of COVID-19 were provided by collaborators in the United States, Italy and Spain. Samples came from the ongoing ImmuneRACE study (first 160 participants) plus 1,254 subjects from 6 global collaborators. The sample metadata nearly always contained a de-identified subject ID, COVID-19 status, age in years and sex. HLA class I and class II types, where available, came from metadata supplied by the sample provider rather than from assay-based typing. The dataset comprised deeply sampled blood TCRbeta repertoires from subjects exposed to, actively infected with, or recovered from COVID-19. The prospective study material was composed of cDNA or gDNA derived from T cells, B-cell-depleted T cells, or PBMCs. A freely available public database, intended as a resource for researchers studying the immune response to SARS-CoV-2, is where the repertoires were released. Results and caveats for the whole study, not just this receptor: The amount of clinical and demographic metadata varied by source and participant and was provided uncurated.

TCRbeta CDR3 regions were amplified from genomic DNA by means of the immunoSEQ Assay, a bias-controlled multiplex PCR. The published analysis was carried out like this. Within the assay, amplification of reference gene primers was used to estimate how many nucleated cells each sample contained. To quantify the absolute abundance of each unique TCRbeta CDR3 rearrangement, sequence reads were collapsed and filtered. For each sample, productive Simpson clonality was calculated as the square root of Simpson's diversity index across productive rearrangements. What TCRdb holds here is the immuneACCESS table cut down to in-frame rearrangements. Part of the clones is not present; checked against another copy, under half of the missing clones reflect an unresolved V gene, and the others are unexplained. V, J and clone size are taken as reported in that table, and D and trimming were inferred from the DNA itself. For this sample there are a few hundred thousand clones; 70% to 90% appear just once. Together, the top ten hold more than 4.5% of the sample.

Regarding this clone: The target of this receptor is not known. Base-call qualities are not available, and no considerably larger clone is one nucleotide away.

For CDR1 and CDR2, the germline V gene lists SGDLS and YYNGEE. Spanning cysteine to phenylalanine, the CDR3 consists of 16 amino acids. The read is trimmed to its CDR3 DNA, 48 bases read in frame from base 1. Trimming removed 6 bases from V and 3 bases from J, leaving 21 bases between the germline ends. In Seattle, one collaborating source enrolled patients while the infection was active and tracked those patients longitudinally over the course of disease. Each collaborating institution followed its own protocols to collect whole blood in K2EDTA tubes. Collaborator samples were shipped for TCRbeta analysis as frozen whole blood, isolated PBMCs, or DNA extracted from either sample type.

Sequencing used peripheral blood. This clonotype was sampled from a woman aged 55-69 years with COVID-19, enrolled during active disease. This receptor chain uses TRBV9 and TRBJ1-2, with no confidently assigned D gene. Read as DNA, the sequence is TGTGCCAGCACTCCATCCCTAGAGACCCTCTACTATGGCTACACCTTC. Its amino acids are CASTPSLETLYYGYTF.